Following are 9 T cell receptor beta chains from one sample sequenced in a study of shared clonotypes between healthy human individuals. Here immunoSEQ multiplex PCR was the method, and the copy in TCRdb shows in-frame clones only, minus some. The profile shows millions of clones, over 85% of them singletons. Sequenced sample: naive CD4+ T cells sorted from blood. Subset specified: CD45RA+ positively selected. The origin of the receptors is a man aged 18 to 35 in good health.

The gene calls are TRBV5-4 and TRBJ2-1; 11 positions agree with TRBD1. V trimming: 3 bases; J trimming: 3 bases; junction bases outside the gene matches: 2. The CDR3 sequence is 15 residues long. CDR1 and CDR2 (germline): SGHNT, YYREEE (reference sequence). The CDR3 bases are TGTGCCAGCAGCTCCGGGACAGGGGGCTACAATGAGCAGTTCTTC. It codes for CASSSGTGGYNEQFF.

V usage is TRBV5-6 and J usage is TRBJ2-7; D not resolved. Deletions cut 2 bases from V and 3 bases from J, with 12 bases between. In germline, CDR1 is SGHDT, CDR2 YYEEEE. The CDR3 has 14 amino acids. The CDR3 coding sequence is TGTGCCAGCAGCTTTTTAGGGATTAACTACGAGCAGTACTTC. Its protein is CASSFLGINYEQYF.

The chain combines TRBV7-9 with TRBJ2-3; D may be TRBD1 or TRBD2 (5 bases each). Germline V gene data show CDR1 as SEHNR and CDR2 as FQNEAQ (reference sequence). V lost 6 bases and J 2 bases, leaving 21 bases between the germline ends. The CDR3 is 17 residues long. In DNA, the CDR3 is TGTGCCAGCAGGCCACCCCTGTCGGGGACCCTCACAGATACGCAGTATTTT. This translates into CASRPPLSGTLTDTQYF.

J is TRBJ2-4 and V is TRBV30, with 9 positions matching TRBD1. The J segment lost 11 bases and the V segment lost 7 bases, leaving 18 bases of the junction unmatched. The CDR3 consists of 15 residues. Germline V CDR1 and CDR2: GTSNPN, SVGIG (reference sequence). CDR3 region: CASNPGQGYSGVQYF. CDR3 nucleotides: TGTGCCTCAAACCCGGGACAGGGTTATTCAGGGGTTCAGTACTTC.

V and J are TRBV6-6 and TRBJ1-2; possibly TRBD1 for D (5 bases). V lost 0 bases to trimming and J lost 5 bases, with 7 bases between them. Germline V lookup: CDR1 MNHNY, CDR2 SVGAGI (reference sequence). The CDR3 is 13 residues long. The CDR3 is CASSYSRGYGYTF. CDR3 sequence (DNA): TGTGCCAGCAGTTACTCGAGGGGTTATGGCTACACCTTC.

J is TRBJ2-1 and V is TRBV10-3; D could derive from TRBD1 or TRBD2 (5 bases each). The CDR3 length is 11 residues. Germline V gene sequence: CDR1 ENHRY, CDR2 SYGVKD. V was clipped by 11 bases and J by 6 bases, with 11 bases between them. The DNA for the CDR3 is TGTGCCTCGAGAGGGGTCAATGAGCAGTTCTTC. Its protein product is CASRGVNEQFF.

This chain uses TRBV13 with TRBJ1-4, with a weak D call TRBD1 (5 bases). Trimming took off 2 bases at V and 7 bases at J, with 14 bases between the two ends. Germline-derived CDR1 and CDR2 are PRHDT and FYEKMQ (reference sequence). This CDR3 region has 15 residues. The CDR3 bases are TGTGCCAGCAGCTTACGGCGGGCCGGGGGTGAAAAACTGTTTTTT. Residues: CASSLRRAGGEKLFF.

This rearrangement joins TRBV10-1 to TRBJ2-7; D might be TRBD1 or TRBD2, each matching 5 bases. Between the trimmed V and J ends, which lost 1 base and 2 bases, there was a span of 9 bases. This CDR3 spans 14 amino acids. Germline V CDR1 and CDR2: WNHNN, SYGVQD (reference sequence). The CDR3 DNA reads TGCGCCAGCAGTGAGTTTCCGGGGCCCTACGAGCAGTACTTC. It encodes CASSEFPGPYEQYF.

The chain has TRBV25-1 and TRBJ2-4; TRBD2 agrees at 14 bases. This CDR3 contains 16 residues. The germline CDR1 and CDR2 sequences are MGHDK and SYGVNS. J lost 8 bases, V lost 4 bases, and 7 bases had no gene match. For the CDR3, the DNA is TGTGCCAGCAGTGCCTCCGGGACTAGCGGGAGTGACATTCAGTACTTC. This codes for CASSASGTSGSDIQYF.